Following are 10 T cell receptor beta chains from one sample sequenced in a study of identical twins. TCRdb analysed the 5' RACE reads with MiXCR anew, one entry per CDR3 protein. The data show about 390,000 distinct CDR3 sequences, around 9% seen once. Sequenced: naive T cells sorted from blood. The receptors originated from a woman in her 50s in good health.

The J gene is TRBJ2-5, the V gene TRBV12-3 or TRBV12-4; D may be TRBD2 (5 bases). The CDR3 is 13 residues long. Deletions cut 8 bases from V and 5 bases from J, with 15 bases between. CDR3 DNA: TGTGCCAGCGCAGGCCTCACGGGGGAGACCCAGTACTTC. This gives the protein CASAGLTGETQYF.

Turning to this clonotype: Sequence at one end of the junction differs from germline and may be a read error. This chain links TRBV28 with TRBJ1-2; perhaps TRBD1 as D (6 bases). The germline CDR1 and CDR2 sequences are MDHEN and SYDVKM. This CDR3 comprises 13 residues. This CDR3 is CASSKTGNYDYTF. The CDR3 nucleotides read TGTGCCAGCAGTAAGACAGGCAACTATGACTACACCTTC.

The genes are TRBV29-1 and TRBJ2-5; 7 bases fit TRBD1. CDR1 and CDR2 from the germline V gene are SQVTM and ANQGSEA. CDR3 length: 13 amino acids. Losses at the gene ends were 0 bases for V and 7 bases for J; bases not matched to a gene: 5. The CDR3: CSVEDLQGRTQYF. The CDR3 DNA is TGCAGCGTTGAAGATCTACAGGGGCGGACCCAGTACTTC.

The chain has TRBV5-1 and TRBJ2-2, with D unclear. Germline CDR1 is SGHRS and CDR2 is YFSETQ. The CDR3 is 12 residues long. Trimming removed 3 bases from V and 8 bases from J, with 8 bases in between. The CDR3 protein is CASSYDSGELFF. DNA for the CDR3: TGCGCCAGCAGCTACGATAGTGGGGAGCTGTTTTTT.

This clonotype has a count of ten or more. V gene TRBV28 combines with J gene TRBJ2-6, with D uncertain. The V gene's germline CDR1 is MDHEN and CDR2 SYDVKM. V gave up 6 bases and J gave up 0 bases, with 18 bases separating them. CDR3 length equals 18 residues. The CDR3 protein is CASSFPAGHNSGANVLTF. Here the CDR3 DNA reads TGTGCCAGCAGCTTCCCTGCAGGTCATAACTCTGGGGCCAACGTCCTGACTTTC. The full variable domain, with the rest looked up from reference TRBV28 and TRBJ2-6, is DVKVTQSSRYLVKRTGEKVFLECVQDMDHENMFWYRQDPGLGLRLIYFSYDVKMKEKGDIPEGYSVSREKKERFSLILESASTNQTSMYLCASSFPAGHNSGANVLTFGAGSRLTVL.

This chain joins TRBV7-9 and TRBJ2-1, with a weak D call TRBD2 (6 bases). The germline CDR1 and CDR2 sequences are SEHNR and FQNEAQ (reference sequence). This CDR3 is built from 16 residues. V shed 3 bases and J shed 0 bases, with 12 bases lying between them. CDR3 DNA: TGTGCCAGCAGCTTTTACGCCGGGAGCTCCTACAATGAGCAGTTCTTC. Protein: CASSFYAGSSYNEQFF.

This clonotype was picked up a small number of times. The chain couples TRBV11-3 to TRBJ2-3, with 11 bases aligning to TRBD2. The CDR3 runs 15 residues. Germline V gene lookup returns CDR1 SGHNT and CDR2 YENEEA. V shed 3 bases and J 6 bases; nucleotides not matched to a gene: 5. The CDR3 nucleotides are TGTGCCAGCAGCTTCCTAGCGGGAGGTTTTGATACGCAGTATTTT. Amino acid sequence: CASSFLAGGFDTQYF.

The V call is TRBV4-2, the J call TRBJ2-5, with 7 bases aligning to TRBD1. Trimming took 0 bases from V and 4 from J; bases not matched to a gene: 8. The CDR3 contains 16 residues. Germline V gene lookup returns CDR1 LGHNA and CDR2 YNFKEQ. The CDR3 bases are TGTGCCAGCAGCCAAGATCACACAGGGGACGCAGAGACCCAGTACTTC. Its translation is CASSQDHTGDAETQYF.

The chain is built from TRBV4-1 and TRBJ2-5, with 15 bases aligning to TRBD2. Losses at the gene ends were 3 bases for V and 2 bases for J; bases not matched to a gene: 13. This CDR3 spans 20 amino acids. Germline values: CDR1 MGHRA, CDR2 YSYEKL. This chain's CDR3 is CASSHLGGGTSGRRQETQYF. DNA of the CDR3: TGCGCCAGCAGCCACCTAGGGGGGGGGACTAGCGGGAGGCGGCAAGAGACCCAGTACTTC.

In its sample, this clonotype was seen a few times. The chain has TRBV20-1 and TRBJ2-5; D unclear. The germline V and J ends were trimmed by 0 bases and 6 bases, with 14 bases remaining between them. The CDR3 has 14 residues. Germline values: CDR1 DFQATT, CDR2 SNEGSKA (reference sequence). CDR3 region: CSARDLVTGQTQYF. As DNA, the CDR3 is TGCAGTGCTAGAGATCTGGTTACTGGGCAGACCCAGTACTTC.